This is a list of T cell receptor beta chains from one sample in a study of blood T cells in healthy people across ages. TCRdb used MiXCR to reprocess the 5' RACE reads, holding one entry per CDR3 protein. The sample shows some 900,000 distinct CDR3 sequences, under 30% of them seen only once. The sequenced material came from blood. These receptors were taken from a woman aged 80 or over in good health. Each CDR3 is given with its conserved first and last residue. The D gene is left open where the match is weak. Expanded clones get a size class; other rows say once, few or many, or leave the size out.

v_call: TRBV10-2
cdr3_length: 13
d_call: -
j_call: TRBJ2-7
clone_size: many
cdr3_nt: TGCGCCAGCAGTGTCGAGCCCACCGGCGAGCAGTACTTC
cdr3_aa: CASSVEPTGEQYF

v_call: TRBV4-1
cdr3_length: 18
d_call: TRBD2
j_call: TRBJ2-3
clone_size: -
cdr3_nt: TGCGCCAGCAGCCAAGTTGGGTTCGGGGGGAGAAGCACAGATACGCAGTATTTT
cdr3_aa: CASSQVGFGGRSTDTQYF

v_call: TRBV10-3
cdr3_length: 14
d_call: -
j_call: TRBJ1-1
clone_size: few
cdr3_nt: TGTGCCATCAGTGAGCTCGAGGGGGTCACTGAAGCTTTCTTT
cdr3_aa: CAISELEGVTEAFF

v_call: TRBV29-1
cdr3_length: 14
d_call: -
j_call: TRBJ2-6
clone_size: few
cdr3_nt: TGCAGCGTTGTGGGTGGATCTGGGGCCAACGTCCTGACTTTC
cdr3_aa: CSVVGGSGANVLTF

v_call: TRBV10-2
cdr3_length: 13
d_call: -
j_call: TRBJ2-1
clone_size: many
cdr3_nt: TGCGCCACCCGGGACACCTCCTACAATGAGCAGTTCTTC
cdr3_aa: CATRDTSYNEQFF

v_call: TRBV20-1
cdr3_length: 16
d_call: TRBD2
j_call: TRBJ2-1
clone_size: many
cdr3_nt: TGCAGTGCATATGGAACCGGGACTAGCGGCTCGGATGAGCAGTTCTTC
cdr3_aa: CSAYGTGTSGSDEQFF

v_call: TRBV5-4
cdr3_length: 17
d_call: TRBD1
j_call: TRBJ2-6
clone_size: many
cdr3_nt: TGTGCCAGCAGCTCCGGACAGGGGGCCGCTGGGGCCAACGTCCTGACTTTC
cdr3_aa: CASSSGQGAAGANVLTF

v_call: TRBV21-1
cdr3_length: 14
d_call: -
j_call: TRBJ2-7
clone_size: many
cdr3_nt: TGTGCCAGCAGCACTCCTCGGACAGGGAGCGATCAGTACTTC
cdr3_aa: CASSTPRTGSDQYF

v_call: TRBV12-3/TRBV12-4
cdr3_length: 15
d_call: -
j_call: TRBJ2-1
clone_size: -
cdr3_nt: TGTGCCAGCAGTTCGGGACACTCCCAGGGGAATGAGCAGTTCTTC
cdr3_aa: CASSSGHSQGNEQFF

v_call: TRBV7-9
cdr3_length: 15
d_call: TRBD2
j_call: TRBJ2-3
clone_size: -
cdr3_nt: TGTGCCAGCAGCCCCATGGCTAGCGGGGCAGATACGCAGTATTTT
cdr3_aa: CASSPMASGADTQYF

v_call: TRBV2
cdr3_length: 14
d_call: -
j_call: TRBJ2-7
clone_size: -
cdr3_nt: TGTGCCAGCAGTGAGTCCGCCAGGAGCGAGTACGGGTACTTC
cdr3_aa: CASSESARSEYGYF

v_call: TRBV14
cdr3_length: 17
d_call: TRBD1
j_call: TRBJ2-6
clone_size: few
cdr3_nt: TGTGCCAGCAGCCGACCGGGACAGGGGTCCGGGGCCAACGTCCTGACTTTC
cdr3_aa: CASSRPGQGSGANVLTF

v_call: TRBV12-3/TRBV12-4
cdr3_length: 15
d_call: -
j_call: TRBJ2-1
clone_size: -
cdr3_nt: TGTGCCAGCAGCCCAACACAGGGATACTACAATGAGCAGTTCTTC
cdr3_aa: CASSPTQGYYNEQFF

v_call: TRBV6-2/TRBV6-3
cdr3_length: 15
d_call: -
j_call: TRBJ2-7
clone_size: many
cdr3_nt: TGTGCCAGCAGTAGCCCCCCCGGCGGGGTCTACGAGCAGTACTTC
cdr3_aa: CASSSPPGGVYEQYF

v_call: TRBV7-2
cdr3_length: 15
d_call: -
j_call: TRBJ2-1
clone_size: -
cdr3_nt: TGTGCCAGCAGCTTAGGGGGTCGGCAAGCGGGTGAGCAGTTCTTC
cdr3_aa: CASSLGGRQAGEQFF

v_call: TRBV20-1
cdr3_length: 12
d_call: -
j_call: TRBJ2-5
clone_size: many
cdr3_nt: TGCAGTGTCGATAAGGCCACTGAGACCCAGTACTTC
cdr3_aa: CSVDKATETQYF

v_call: TRBV7-9
cdr3_length: 16
d_call: TRBD2
j_call: TRBJ2-2
clone_size: few
cdr3_nt: TGTGCCAGCAGCTTCTCTAGCGGGGGGAGCACCGGGGAGCTGTTTTTT
cdr3_aa: CASSFSSGGSTGELFF

v_call: TRBV7-2
cdr3_length: 14
d_call: -
j_call: TRBJ2-7
clone_size: many
cdr3_nt: TGTGCCAGCAGCTTAAAGGCCGGGCCCTACGAGCAGTACTTC
cdr3_aa: CASSLKAGPYEQYF

v_call: TRBV20-1
cdr3_length: 13
d_call: TRBD2
j_call: TRBJ2-5
clone_size: few
cdr3_nt: TGCAGTGCACGGACTAGCGGCCTAGGGGCCCAGTACTTC
cdr3_aa: CSARTSGLGAQYF

v_call: TRBV5-1
cdr3_length: 15
d_call: -
j_call: TRBJ1-2
clone_size: -
cdr3_nt: TGCGCCAGCAGCTTGGAGGGCAGGGGTAGCTATGGCTACACCTTC
cdr3_aa: CASSLEGRGSYGYTF

v_call: TRBV20-1
cdr3_length: 13
d_call: -
j_call: TRBJ1-2
clone_size: many
cdr3_nt: TGCAGTGCTAGAGAACAGTTGGGTGGTGGCTACACCTTC
cdr3_aa: CSAREQLGGGYTF

v_call: TRBV15
cdr3_length: 13
d_call: -
j_call: TRBJ1-2
clone_size: many
cdr3_nt: TGTGCCACCAGCAGAGGCGGGAACTATGGCTACACCTTC
cdr3_aa: CATSRGGNYGYTF

v_call: TRBV5-1
cdr3_length: 14
d_call: -
j_call: TRBJ2-7
clone_size: -
cdr3_nt: TGCGCCAGCAGCTTGACAGTCTCAACCTACGAGCAGTACTTC
cdr3_aa: CASSLTVSTYEQYF

v_call: TRBV5-1
cdr3_length: 14
d_call: -
j_call: TRBJ1-2
clone_size: many
cdr3_nt: TGCGCCAGCAGCTTGGGGACAGTTAACTATGGCTACACCTTC
cdr3_aa: CASSLGTVNYGYTF

v_call: TRBV12-3/TRBV12-4
cdr3_length: 15
d_call: -
j_call: TRBJ2-7
clone_size: many
cdr3_nt: TGTGCCAGTATGTCGCAGTGGAGGGGGTTCGACGAGCAGTACTTC
cdr3_aa: CASMSQWRGFDEQYF

v_call: TRBV20-1
cdr3_length: 15
d_call: TRBD2
j_call: TRBJ2-5
clone_size: -
cdr3_nt: TGCAGTGCTAGAGAGGGGGCTAGCGGGCGGGAGGCCCAGTACTTC
cdr3_aa: CSAREGASGREAQYF

v_call: TRBV20-1
cdr3_length: 15
d_call: TRBD2
j_call: TRBJ2-1
clone_size: many
cdr3_nt: TGCAGTGCTGATCGGACTAGCGGGGGTTACAATGAGCAGTTCTTC
cdr3_aa: CSADRTSGGYNEQFF

v_call: TRBV29-1
cdr3_length: 12
d_call: TRBD1
j_call: TRBJ1-5
clone_size: -
cdr3_nt: TGCAGCGTTGGACAGGGGGGTCAGCCCCGGCATTTT
cdr3_aa: CSVGQGGQPRHF

v_call: TRBV7-2
cdr3_length: 17
d_call: TRBD2
j_call: TRBJ2-5
clone_size: -
cdr3_nt: TGTGCCAGCAGCCCACCGGGGAGGGTACGGATGGAAGAGACCCAGTACTTC
cdr3_aa: CASSPPGRVRMEETQYF